The rows below give T cell receptor beta chains drawn from one sample of a study of T cell repertoires in cytomegalovirus infection. In TCRdb, the reads were re-called with MiXCR into one record per CDR3 protein. The repertoire holds approximately 750,000 distinct CDR3 sequences, with about a third as singletons. The specimen was PBMCs. These receptor sequences come from a human donor in good health (CMV status not recorded). Some clones in this sample may be carry-over from other donors' samples. The CDR3 runs from the conserved cysteine through the conserved F or W. A D gene is named only where the DNA matches it firmly. The size of a clone is reported for some rows only, either as once, few or many, or as a class for expanded clones.

>.|.|TRBV12-3/TRBV12-4|TRBJ2-7
CASSLGAGFPYDQYF
TGTGCCAGCAGTTTAGGTGCAGGGTTCCCCTACGATCAGTACTTC
>.|few|TRBV6-5|TRBJ1-5
CASSPGVHSNQPQHF
TGTGCCAGCAGTCCGGGAGTCCATAGCAATCAGCCCCAGCATTTT
>.|.|TRBV27|TRBJ1-5
CASSLSRAANQPQQF
TGTGCCAGCAGTTTATCGAGGGCGGCCAATCAGCCCCAGCAATTT
>.|.|TRBV7-8|TRBJ2-7
CASSFTGMSGEQYF
TGTGCCAGCAGCTTTACAGGGATGTCGGGCGAGCAGTACTTC
>TRBD1|few|TRBV7-6|TRBJ1-3
CASSSQPGQGHQRSGNTIYF
TGTGCCAGCAGCTCACAACCGGGACAGGGTCACCAACGCTCTGGAAACACCATATATTTT
>.|.|TRBV11-3|TRBJ1-1
CASSREGWGTEAFF
TGTGCCAGCAGCCGTGAAGGTTGGGGCACTGAAGCTTTCTTT
>.|.|TRBV5-4|TRBJ2-3
CASSYHSDTQYF
TGTGCCAGCAGTTACCATTCAGATACGCAGTATTTT
>TRBD1|few|TRBV12-3/TRBV12-4|TRBJ2-7
CASSTGPGTGVNSYEQYF
TGTGCCAGCAGTACCGGTCCCGGGACAGGGGTAAACTCCTACGAGCAGTACTTC
>TRBD2|few|TRBV24-1|TRBJ2-7
CATSDSGTSYEQYF
TGTGCCACCAGTGATTCGGGGACTAGCTACGAGCAGTACTTC
>.|.|TRBV20-1|TRBJ1-3
CSARRSLENTIYF
TGCAGTGCTAGACGCTCGCTGGAGAACACCATATATTTT
>.|few|TRBV20-1|TRBJ2-2
CSAGGTGELFF
TGCAGTGCGGGGGGCACCGGGGAGCTGTTTTTT
>.|few|TRBV2|TRBJ1-2
CASSLEAGPRGYTF
TGTGCCAGCAGTTTGGAGGCAGGGCCTCGGGGCTACACCTTC
>TRBD2|many|TRBV11-2|TRBJ2-7
CASSLAAPSGYEQYF
TGTGCCAGCAGCTTAGCTGCGCCTAGCGGCTACGAGCAGTACTTC
>.|.|TRBV7-3|TRBJ2-2
CASSPGGGPNTGELFF
TGTGCCAGCAGCCCAGGGGGGGGCCCCAACACCGGGGAGCTGTTTTTT
>.|.|TRBV7-2|TRBJ2-4
CASSSGVGNIQYF
TGTGCCAGCAGCTCCGGAGTGGGCAACATTCAGTACTTC
>.|few|TRBV28|TRBJ1-1
CASSLIPGYEAFF
TGTGCCAGCAGTTTAATCCCCGGGTATGAAGCTTTCTTT
>.|.|TRBV6-2/TRBV6-3|TRBJ2-5
CASSPLKISRQETQYF
TGTGCCAGCAGTCCTCTAAAGATATCTCGACAAGAGACCCAGTACTTC
>.|.|TRBV6-1|TRBJ1-1
CASQWEEGTETEAFF
TGTGCCAGTCAATGGGAGGAGGGAACTGAGACTGAAGCTTTCTTT
>TRBD2|.|TRBV10-3|TRBJ2-7
CAIGGAGATIYEQYF
TGTGCCATCGGTGGGGCGGGAGCGACAATCTACGAGCAGTACTTC
>TRBD1|few|TRBV7-8|TRBJ2-7
CASSLEGAGGYEQYF
TGTGCCAGCAGCTTAGAGGGGGCAGGGGGCTACGAGCAGTACTTC
>TRBD2|.|TRBV2|TRBJ2-7
CASSENVAGASSYEQYF
TGTGCCAGCAGTGAAAATGTAGCGGGAGCCTCCTCCTACGAGCAGTACTTC
>.|few|TRBV27|TRBJ2-7
CASSLQVGSSYEQYF
TGTGCCAGCAGTTTGCAGGTGGGAAGCTCCTACGAGCAGTACTTC
>.|.|TRBV7-8|TRBJ2-3
CASSPTPASTDTQYF
TGTGCCAGCAGCCCCACCCCAGCTAGCACAGATACGCAGTATTTT
>.|few|TRBV7-2|TRBJ1-1
CASSLVGVMNTEAFF
TGTGCCAGCAGCTTAGTAGGGGTTATGAACACTGAAGCTTTCTTT
>.|.|TRBV7-6|TRBJ1-1
CASSLGAEGQAFF
TGTGCCAGCAGCTTAGGAGCGGAGGGTCAAGCTTTCTTT
>.|many|TRBV11-3|TRBJ2-1
CASSLDGPPRYNEQFF
TGTGCCAGCAGCTTAGATGGCCCCCCCAGATACAATGAGCAGTTCTTC
>TRBD1|few|TRBV12-3/TRBV12-4|TRBJ2-5
CASSTGTGAQETQYF
TGTGCCAGCAGTACCGGGACAGGCGCGCAAGAGACCCAGTACTTC
>TRBD2|.|TRBV7-6|TRBJ2-2
CASSTTSGRSTGELFF
TGTGCTAGCAGCACCACTAGCGGGAGAAGCACCGGGGAGCTGTTTTTT
>.|few|TRBV11-2|TRBJ2-2
CASSLRVMGPNTGELFF
TGTGCCAGCAGTCTACGTGTCATGGGACCGAACACCGGGGAGCTGTTTTTT
>.|many|TRBV7-2|TRBJ2-1
CASSLATTGLYNEQFF
TGTGCCAGCAGCTTAGCTACGACGGGGCTATACAATGAGCAGTTCTTC